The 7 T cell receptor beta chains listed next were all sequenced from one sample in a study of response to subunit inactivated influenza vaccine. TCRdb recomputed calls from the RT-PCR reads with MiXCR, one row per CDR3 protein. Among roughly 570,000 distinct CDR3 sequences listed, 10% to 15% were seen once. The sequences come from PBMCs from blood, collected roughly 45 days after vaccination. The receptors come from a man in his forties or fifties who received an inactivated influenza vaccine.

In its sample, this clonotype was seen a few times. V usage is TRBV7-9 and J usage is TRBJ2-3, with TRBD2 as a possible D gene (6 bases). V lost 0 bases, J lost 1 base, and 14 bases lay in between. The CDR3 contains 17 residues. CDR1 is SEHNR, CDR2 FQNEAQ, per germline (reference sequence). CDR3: CASSLARGLGRTDTQYF. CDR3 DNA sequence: TGTGCCAGCAGCTTAGCGAGGGGACTCGGCCGCACAGATACGCAGTATTTT.

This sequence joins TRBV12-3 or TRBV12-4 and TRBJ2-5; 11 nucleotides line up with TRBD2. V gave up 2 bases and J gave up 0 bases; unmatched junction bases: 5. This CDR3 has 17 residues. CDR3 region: CASSLKGSGGDQETQYF. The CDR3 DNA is TGTGCCAGCAGTTTAAAGGGTAGCGGGGGGGACCAAGAGACCCAGTACTTC.

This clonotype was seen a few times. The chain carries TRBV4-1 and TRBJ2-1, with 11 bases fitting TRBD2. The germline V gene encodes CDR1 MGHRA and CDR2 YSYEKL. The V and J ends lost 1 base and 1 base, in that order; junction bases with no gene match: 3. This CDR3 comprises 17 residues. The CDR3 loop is CASSQVLAGVSYNEQFF. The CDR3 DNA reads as TGCGCCAGCAGCCAAGTACTAGCGGGAGTATCCTACAATGAGCAGTTCTTC.

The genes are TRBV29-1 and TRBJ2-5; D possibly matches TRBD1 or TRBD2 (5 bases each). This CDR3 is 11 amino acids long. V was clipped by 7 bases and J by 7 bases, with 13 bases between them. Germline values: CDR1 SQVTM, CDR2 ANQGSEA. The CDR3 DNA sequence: TGCAGCGCGGGGCAACGCGGGACCCAGTACTTC. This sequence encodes CSAGQRGTQYF. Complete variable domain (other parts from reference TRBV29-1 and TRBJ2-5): SAVISQKPSRDICQRGTSLTIQCQVDSQVTMMFWYRQQPGQSLTLIATANQGSEATYESGFVIDKFPISRPNLTFSTLTVSNMSPEDSSIYLCSAGQRGTQYFGPGTRLLVL.

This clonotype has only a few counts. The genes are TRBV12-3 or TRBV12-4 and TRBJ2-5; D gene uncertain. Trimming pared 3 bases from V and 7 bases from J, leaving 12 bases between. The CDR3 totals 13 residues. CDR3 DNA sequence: TGTGCCAGCAGTTTTCGGACCGGGTGGACCCAGTACTTC. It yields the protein CASSFRTGWTQYF.

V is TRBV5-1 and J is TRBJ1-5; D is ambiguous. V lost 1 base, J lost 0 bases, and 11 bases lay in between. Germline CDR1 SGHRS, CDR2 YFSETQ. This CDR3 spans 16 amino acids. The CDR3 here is CASSLKNSFSNQPQHF. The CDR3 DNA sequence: TGCGCCAGCAGCTTGAAAAACAGCTTTAGCAATCAGCCCCAGCATTTT.

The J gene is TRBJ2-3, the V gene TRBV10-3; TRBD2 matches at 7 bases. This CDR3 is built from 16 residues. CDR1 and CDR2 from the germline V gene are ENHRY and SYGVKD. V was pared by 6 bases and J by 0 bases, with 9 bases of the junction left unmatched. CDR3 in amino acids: CAISGGGTYSTDTQYF. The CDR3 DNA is TGTGCCATCAGCGGGGGAGGGACCTACAGCACAGATACGCAGTATTTT.